The 11 T cell receptor beta chains below come from one sample, sequenced in a study of Tregs in tolerant kidney transplant recipients (dated by TCRdb to 2018 to 2020). Preparation of the library involved the immunoSEQ multiplex PCR assay. TCRdb provides this immuneACCESS table in a form limited to in-frame rearrangements. Some clones are lacking; in checked studies, under half of them reflect an unresolved V gene, and why the rest are absent is not known. This sample holds tens of thousands of clones; roughly nine tenths were observed only once. The ten largest clonotypes hold 0.7% of the sample. The sample comprised Tregs from blood. These TCRs come from a human donor in good health.

As regards this clone: The junction shows a germline mismatch at one end, possibly a read error. CDR3 nucleotides: TGTGCCGGCAGCGTAGCGGGCGGGAGCCCTACTGGGGAGCTGTTTTTT. It is translated as CAGSVAGGSPTGELFF. The chain carries TRBV9 and TRBJ2-2, with 7 nucleotides matching TRBD2. Germline CDR1 and CDR2: SGDLS and YYNGEE. This CDR3 has 16 residues.

This sequence joins TRBV7-9 and TRBJ1-1, with 11 bases aligning to TRBD1. Germline loops: CDR1 SEHNR, CDR2 FQNEAQ (reference sequence). The V and J ends lost 5 bases and 6 bases, in that order; junction bases with no gene match: 14. The CDR3 runs to 17 residues. CDR3 in amino acids: CASSKTRDGTGGAEAFF. In DNA, the CDR3 is TGTGCCAGCAGCAAAACTAGAGACGGGACAGGGGGTGCTGAAGCTTTCTTT.

This chain connects TRBV30 to TRBJ2-3; 14 positions match TRBD2. CDR3 size: 14 residues. Trimming removed 3 bases from V and 11 bases from J; junction bases left unmatched: 7. Germline CDR1 GTSNPN, CDR2 SVGIG (reference sequence). CDR3 residues: CAWSVGLAGVGQYF. CDR3 sequence (DNA): TGTGCCTGGAGCGTGGGACTAGCGGGAGTTGGGCAGTATTTT.

The rearrangement links TRBV6-1 to TRBJ2-7; 10 bases match TRBD1. Germline V lookup: CDR1 MNHNS, CDR2 SASEGT. V lost 11 bases to trimming and J lost 7 bases; unmatched junction nucleotides: 11. The CDR3 has 13 residues. CDR3 region: CAGQRDRGGEQYF. CDR3 DNA: TGTGCCGGTCAACGGGACAGGGGAGGGGAGCAGTACTTC.

In this sample, this clone turned up once. The gene calls are TRBV14 and TRBJ2-7; unclear D gene. The germline V and J ends were trimmed by 1 base and 3 bases, with 7 bases remaining between them. Germline CDR1 reads SGHDN; CDR2 reads FVKESK. This CDR3 is 13 amino acids long. The CDR3 spells CASSQAVDYEQYF. The DNA of the CDR3 is TGTGCCAGCAGCCAAGCGGTCGACTACGAGCAGTACTTC.

The CDR3 DNA sequence: TGCGCCAGCAGCTTGGCCCAGGGTATGGCCGTGGACATTCAGTACTTC. This codes for CASSLAQGMAVDIQYF. The V gene is TRBV5-1, the J gene TRBJ2-4; D might be TRBD1 (5 bases). Germline V gene data show CDR1 as SGHRS and CDR2 as YFSETQ. Trimming took 0 bases from V and 8 from J, leaving 18 bases between them. CDR3 length equals 16 residues.

J is TRBJ1-1 and V is TRBV11-2; the match to TRBD1 covers 7 bases. Germline V gene lookup returns CDR1 SGHAT and CDR2 FQNNGV. V lost 5 bases, J lost 5 bases, and 20 bases stayed unmatched. This CDR3 comprises 18 residues. The DNA for the CDR3 is TGTGCCAGCAGCCTAATTTACCCGACAGGGATGAGTAAAACTGAAGCTTTCTTT. Translated, it gives CASSLIYPTGMSKTEAFF.

V is TRBV6-5 and J is TRBJ1-1; D unresolved. The germline gives CDR1 MNHEY, CDR2 SVGAGI. The CDR3 consists of 12 residues. Deletions cut 4 bases from V and 7 bases from J, with 10 bases between. CDR3 coding DNA: TGTGCCAGCAGTTCAGGACGGGGTGAAGCTTTCTTT. Translation: CASSSGRGEAFF.

This chain connects TRBV5-1 to TRBJ2-7, with 8 bases identical to TRBD1. After removal of 5 bases from V and 0 bases from J, the junction contained 4 bases not matched to a gene. Germline lookup yields CDR1 SGHRS and CDR2 YFSETQ. This CDR3 is built from 14 residues. CDR3 sequence reads: CASSGQGASYEQYF. The CDR3, as DNA: TGCGCCAGCAGTGGGCAGGGGGCCTCCTACGAGCAGTACTTC.

This sequence joins TRBV5-1 and TRBJ1-1, with TRBD1 matching 10 bases. Losses at the gene ends were 0 bases for V and 7 bases for J; bases not matched to a gene: 3. The V gene's germline CDR1 is SGHRS and CDR2 YFSETQ. This CDR3 spans 14 amino acids. The CDR3 protein is CASSLGQGANEAFF. CDR3 DNA sequence: TGCGCCAGCAGCTTGGGACAGGGGGCGAATGAAGCTTTCTTT.

This chain connects TRBV6-1 to TRBJ2-2; 8 bases map to TRBD2. CDR3 size: 15 residues. CDR1 and CDR2 from the germline V gene are MNHNS and SASEGT. Germline trimming cut 7 bases from V and 3 bases from J; bases unmatched to any gene: 7. The CDR3, as DNA: TGTGCCAGCAATCCACTAGCGGAGTACACCGGGGAGCTGTTTTTT. This encodes CASNPLAEYTGELFF.